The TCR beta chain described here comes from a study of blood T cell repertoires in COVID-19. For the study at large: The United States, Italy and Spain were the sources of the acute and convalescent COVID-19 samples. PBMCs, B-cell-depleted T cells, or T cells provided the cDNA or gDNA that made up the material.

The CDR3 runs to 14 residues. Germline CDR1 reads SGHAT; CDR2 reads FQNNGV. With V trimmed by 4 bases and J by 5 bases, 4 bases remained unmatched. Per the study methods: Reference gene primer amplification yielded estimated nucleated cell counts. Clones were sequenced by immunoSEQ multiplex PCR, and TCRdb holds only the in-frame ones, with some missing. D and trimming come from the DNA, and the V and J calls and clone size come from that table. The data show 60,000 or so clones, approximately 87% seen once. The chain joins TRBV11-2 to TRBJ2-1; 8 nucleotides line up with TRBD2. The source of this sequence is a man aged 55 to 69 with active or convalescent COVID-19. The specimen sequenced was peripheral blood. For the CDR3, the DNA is TGTGCCAGCAGCTATGGGACTAGAAACAATGAGCAGTTCTTC. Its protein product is CASSYGTRNNEQFF.